In this sample, the clone carrying this T cell receptor (beta chain) turned up many times. The sample comes from a study of early T cells in non-severe SARS-CoV-2 infection. Looked up from germline, CDR1 is DFQATT and CDR2 is SNEGSKA (reference sequence). The length of the CDR3 is 15 residues. Between the trimmed V and J ends, which lost 5 bases and 4 bases, there was a span of 19 bases. MiXCR, applied by TCRdb to the 5' RACE reads, yields one record per CDR3 protein. The sample shows about 60,000 distinct CDR3 sequences, 4.5% to 7% of them seen only once. The V gene is TRBV20-1, the J gene TRBJ2-3; TRBD1 or TRBD2 may be the D gene (5 bases each). The sequenced sample was whole blood. This receptor was identified in an adult who was a healthcare worker with PCR-confirmed SARS-CoV-2 infection or an uninfected control (not recorded which). This CDR3 reads CSAPHGASGADTQYF. The CDR3, as DNA: TGCAGTGCTCCTCACGGGGCTAGTGGGGCAGATACGCAGTATTTT.